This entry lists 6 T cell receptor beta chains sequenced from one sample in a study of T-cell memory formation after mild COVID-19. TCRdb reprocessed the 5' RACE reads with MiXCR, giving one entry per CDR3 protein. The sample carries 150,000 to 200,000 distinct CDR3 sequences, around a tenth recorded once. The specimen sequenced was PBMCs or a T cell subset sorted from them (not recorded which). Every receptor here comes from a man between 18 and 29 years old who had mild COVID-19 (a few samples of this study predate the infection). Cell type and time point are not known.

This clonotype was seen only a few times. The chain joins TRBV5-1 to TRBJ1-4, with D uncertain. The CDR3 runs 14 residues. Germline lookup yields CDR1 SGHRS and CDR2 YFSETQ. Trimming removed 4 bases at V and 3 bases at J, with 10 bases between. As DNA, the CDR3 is TGCGCCAGCAGCATCGGGATTTCTAATGAAAAACTGTTTTTT. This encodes CASSIGISNEKLFF.

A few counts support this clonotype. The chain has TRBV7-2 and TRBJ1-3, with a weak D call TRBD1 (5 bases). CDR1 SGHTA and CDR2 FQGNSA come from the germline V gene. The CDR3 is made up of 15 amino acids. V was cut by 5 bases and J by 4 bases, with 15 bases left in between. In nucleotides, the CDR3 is TGTGCCAGCAGCCCACTCCGGGCAGGGGGAAACACCATATATTTT. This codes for CASSPLRAGGNTIYF.

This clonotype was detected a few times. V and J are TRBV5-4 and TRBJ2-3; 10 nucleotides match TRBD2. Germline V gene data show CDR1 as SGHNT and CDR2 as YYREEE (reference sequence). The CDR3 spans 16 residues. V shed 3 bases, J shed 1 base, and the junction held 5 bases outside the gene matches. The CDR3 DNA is TGTGCCAGCAGCTCATTAGCGGGGGGTCGCACAGATACGCAGTATTTT. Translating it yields CASSSLAGGRTDTQYF.

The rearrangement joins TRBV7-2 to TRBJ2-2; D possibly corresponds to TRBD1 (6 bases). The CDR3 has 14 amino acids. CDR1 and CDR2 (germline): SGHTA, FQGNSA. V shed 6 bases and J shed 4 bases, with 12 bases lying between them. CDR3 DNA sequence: TGTGCCAGCAGTATCCAGGGGAGCACCGGGGAGCTGTTTTTT. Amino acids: CASSIQGSTGELFF.

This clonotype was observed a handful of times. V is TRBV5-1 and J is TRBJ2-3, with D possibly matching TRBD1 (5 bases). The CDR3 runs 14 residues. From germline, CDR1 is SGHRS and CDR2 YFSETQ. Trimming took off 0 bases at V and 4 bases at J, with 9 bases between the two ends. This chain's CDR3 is CASSLARVADTQYF. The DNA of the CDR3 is TGCGCCAGCAGCTTGGCCAGGGTGGCAGATACGCAGTATTTT.

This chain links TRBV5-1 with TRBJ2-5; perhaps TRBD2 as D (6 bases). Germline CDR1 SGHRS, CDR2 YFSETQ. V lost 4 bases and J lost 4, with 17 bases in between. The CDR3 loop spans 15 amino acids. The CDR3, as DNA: TGCGCCAGCAGCACCCCACAGGCCGGGGGAGAGACCCAGTACTTC. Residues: CASSTPQAGGETQYF.